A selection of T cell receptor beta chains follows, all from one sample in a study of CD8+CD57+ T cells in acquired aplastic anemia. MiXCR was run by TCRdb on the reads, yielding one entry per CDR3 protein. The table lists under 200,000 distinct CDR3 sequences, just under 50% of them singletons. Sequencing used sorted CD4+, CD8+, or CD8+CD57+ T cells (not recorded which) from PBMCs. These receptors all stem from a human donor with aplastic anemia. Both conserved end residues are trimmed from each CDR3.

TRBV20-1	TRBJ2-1	SAARQVLRL
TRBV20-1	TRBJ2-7	SGTAREQY
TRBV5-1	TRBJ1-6	ASSIRLDSYNSPLH
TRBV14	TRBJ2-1	ASSRWTSGSKNEQF
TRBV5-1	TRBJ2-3	ASSLIPSIGPDTQY
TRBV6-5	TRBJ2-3	ASSYSRSGSDTQY
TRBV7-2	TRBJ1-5	ASSLYRGNSNQPQH
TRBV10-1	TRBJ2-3	ASSESGTGDTQY
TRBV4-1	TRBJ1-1	ASSAQGKNTEAF
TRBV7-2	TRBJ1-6	ASSSRTGTSPLH
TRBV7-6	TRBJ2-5	ASSPPGQETQY
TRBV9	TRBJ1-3	ASSTGQLTSGNTIY
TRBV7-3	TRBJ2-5	ASRSDPKEKRGDQETQY
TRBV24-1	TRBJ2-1	ATSDPSPSGKNYNEQF
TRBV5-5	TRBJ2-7	ASSLRGADYEQY
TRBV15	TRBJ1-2	ATSRDLHNYGYT
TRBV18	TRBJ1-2	ASSSTGGEEGYT
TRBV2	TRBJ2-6	ASSDRDRVLT
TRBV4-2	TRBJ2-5	ASSQRVGIGETQY
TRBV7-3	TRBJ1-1	ASSLRDRDGSTEAF
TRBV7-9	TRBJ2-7	ATTKGLTYEQY
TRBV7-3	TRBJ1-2	ASRTGVYGYT
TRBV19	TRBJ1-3	ASSIPKRQISGNTIY
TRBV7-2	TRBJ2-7	ASSLASSYEQY
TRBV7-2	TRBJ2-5	ASGQRGRETQY